Listed below are T cell receptor beta chains from one sample, sequenced in a study of OX40 agonist ivuxolimab in advanced cancers. Here immunoSEQ multiplex PCR was the method, and the copy in TCRdb shows in-frame clones only, minus some. The sample includes approximately 50,000 clones, about 88% of them seen just once. Sequencing was performed on CD4+ or CD8+ T cells sorted from blood, taken in a trial of the OX40 agonist ivuxolimab. The receptors come from an adult with an advanced solid tumor such as melanoma, head and neck, liver or kidney cancer. CDR3s include the opening cysteine and the closing phenylalanine or tryptophan. A D gene is named only where the DNA matches it firmly. Not all rows give a size; the values are once, few, many and, for expanded clones, a class.

v_call	clone_size	d_call	j_call	cdr3_length	cdr3_nt	cdr3_aa
TRBV7-2	-	-	TRBJ2-1	16	TGTGCCAGCAGCTTAACCTGGGACTCCTCCTACAATGAGCAGTTCTTC	CASSLTWDSSYNEQFF
TRBV21-1	-	-	TRBJ2-7	14	TGTGCCAGCAGGGAAGGCTGTAGAGACTACGAGCAGTACTTC	CASREGCRDYEQYF
TRBV21-1	-	-	TRBJ2-3	18	TGTGCCAGCAGCAAGACGCAGAAGACTCCTTCTAGCACAGATACGCAGTATTTT	CASSKTQKTPSSTDTQYF
TRBV5-1	-	-	TRBJ2-7	14	TGCGCCAGCAGCCTACGGACCCCTAGCTACGAGCAGTACTTC	CASSLRTPSYEQYF
TRBV7-9	-	TRBD1	TRBJ1-2	15	TGTGCCAGCAACCCAGGGGGCGCAAGCAGCGGTGGCTACACCTTC	CASNPGGASSGGYTF
TRBV27	-	-	TRBJ1-3	16	TGTGCCAGCAGTTCCAGGGTTCCATACTCTGGAAACACCATATATTTT	CASSSRVPYSGNTIYF
TRBV7-9	-	-	TRBJ2-1	11	TGTGCCAGCAGCCGTTCTAGGGGGCAGTTCTTC	CASSRSRGQFF
TRBV13	-	-	TRBJ2-7	14	TGTGCCAGCAGCCTCAGCCGGGACACCTACGAGCAGTACTTC	CASSLSRDTYEQYF
TRBV7-2	-	-	TRBJ2-1	14	TGTGCCAGCGTACGGACCCAGTCCTACAATGAGCAGTTCTTC	CASVRTQSYNEQFF
TRBV7-9	-	-	TRBJ1-3	14	TGTGCCATCGAACGGTCCTACTCTGGAAACACCATATATTTT	CAIERSYSGNTIYF
TRBV6-1	-	TRBD2	TRBJ2-7	15	TGTGCCAGCAGGTCGGGACTAGCGGCCTCCTACGAGCAGTACTTC	CASRSGLAASYEQYF
TRBV9	-	-	TRBJ2-5	11	TGTGCCAGCAGCGTAGGCGAGCAGCAGTACTTC	CASSVGEQQYF
TRBV9	-	-	TRBJ1-3	16	TGTGCCAGCAGCGTAGAGAGAGGGCCCTCTGGAAACACCATATATTTT	CASSVERGPSGNTIYF
TRBV7-3	-	TRBD1	TRBJ2-7	14	TGTGCCAGCAGCTCTACAGGGGGCCCTTACGAGCAGTACTTC	CASSSTGGPYEQYF
TRBV27	-	-	TRBJ2-7	15	TGTGCCAGCAGTTTAACTAGACTTACTTCCTACGAGCAGTACTTC	CASSLTRLTSYEQYF
TRBV7-2	once	TRBD2	TRBJ2-7	15	TGTGCCAGCAGCCGGCCTCCTAGCGGGGGCTACGAGCAGTACTTC	CASSRPPSGGYEQYF
TRBV5-4	-	-	TRBJ1-3	15	TGTGCCAGCAGCTTGCAACAGGGTAGAGGAAACACCATATATTTT	CASSLQQGRGNTIYF
TRBV25-1	-	-	TRBJ2-3	14	TGTGCCAGCAGTGGGCGGGCCTCCACAGATACGCAGTATTTT	CASSGRASTDTQYF
TRBV5-1	-	TRBD2	TRBJ2-7	15	TGCGCCAGCAGCCAGGGACTAGCGGGGCTCTACGAGCAATACTTC	CASSQGLAGLYEQYF
TRBV28	-	-	TRBJ2-1	15	TGTGCCAGCAGTTTCCCGGGAGCCGTGGGTGATGAGCAGTTCTTC	CASSFPGAVGDEQFF